A selection of T cell receptor beta chains follows, all from one sample in a study of metastatic and nonmetastatic thyroid tumors. TCRdb redid the clone calls on the PCR reads using MiXCR. The table lists more than 40,000 clones, less than 3.5% of them singletons. Input material: blood. Receptor source: a female donor with papillary thyroid cancer or a benign thyroid nodule (not recorded which). Some clones in this sample may be carry-over from other donors' samples. Both conserved end residues are trimmed from each CDR3.

v_call	cdr3_length	j_call	cdr3_aa
TRBV11-2	14	TRBJ2-7	ASSLGDGGAEYEQY
TRBV6-1	12	TRBJ1-5	ASSGDRARQPQH
TRBV4-1	11	TRBJ2-7	ASSQDNRPPQY
TRBV12-5	10	TRBJ2-7	AKTGGWYEQY
TRBV6-2/TRBV6-3	11	TRBJ2-3	ASRPPALDTQY
TRBV6-1	12	TRBJ2-7	ASSSSGSGYEQY
TRBV6-1	12	TRBJ2-7	ASSEADFLYEQY
TRBV14	11	TRBJ2-5	ASSQVNQETQY
TRBV6-1	13	TRBJ1-3	ASSEVQGARGTIY
TRBV6-5	14	TRBJ2-6	ASSYSGCSGANVLT
TRBV11-2	13	TRBJ2-7	ASSREREITYEQY
TRBV20-1	11	TRBJ2-7	SARVPGTYEQY
TRBV6-1	15	TRBJ2-1	ASSSLALAGAYNEQF